This T cell receptor (beta chain) stems from a study of blood T cells in healthy people across ages. Total RNA was isolated from each sample in quantities of at least 6 micrograms. It was with a sample-barcoded 5' primer and a J-beta primer mix that a second PCR of about 6 to 12 cycles was run. Every cDNA molecule carried a tag from a template-switch adaptor bearing 12 random nucleotides. MiXCR, applied by TCRdb to the 5' RACE reads, yields one record per CDR3 protein. Altogether about 640,000 distinct CDR3 sequences are present, about 28% being singletons, with the ten largest covering around 14%. CDR3 size: 14 residues. CDR1 and CDR2 (germline): PRHDT, FYEKMQ (reference sequence). Trimming cost V 5 bases and J 6 bases; bases outside gene matches: 6.

V and J are TRBV13 and TRBJ2-1; 8 nucleotides agree with TRBD2. The sequence came from a woman older than 75 in good health. The material sequenced was blood. As DNA, the CDR3 is TGTGCCAGCAGCCAAGGGGGACTAGGCAATGAGCAGTTCTTC. The encoded protein is CASSQGGLGNEQFF. Variable domain in full (rest from reference TRBV13 and TRBJ2-1): AAGVIQSPRHLIKEKRETATLKCYPIPRHDTVYWYQQGPGQDPQFLISFYEKMQSDKGSIPDRFSAQQFSDYHSELNMSSLELGDSALYFCASSQGGLGNEQFFGPGTRLTVL.